The rows below give T cell receptor beta chains drawn from one sample of a study of T cells expressing NK-cell markers. Using the 5' RACE reads, TCRdb records one entry per CDR3 protein without DNA. This sample lists hundreds of thousands of distinct CDR3 sequences; its ten largest clones have approximately 3.5%. The material sequenced was blood T cells: a sorted CD56 or NKG2C T cell subset, CD4+ or CD8+ T cells, or bulk PBMC T cells (not recorded which). Receptor source: a man aged 18 to 30 in good health. The CDR3 runs from the conserved cysteine through the conserved F or W. Each record gives: V gene, J gene, CDR3 protein.

TRBV27	TRBJ2-1	CASSAEPGGRSYNEQFF
TRBV6-6	TRBJ2-7	CASGQGNYEQYF
TRBV6-2/TRBV6-3	TRBJ2-7	CASSIRDSREPYEQYF
TRBV20-1	TRBJ2-3	CSARPLEDGTQYF
TRBV5-4	TRBJ2-7	CASSSRLAGAYEQYF
TRBV5-1	TRBJ2-1	CASSLQGPDNEQFF
TRBV14	TRBJ2-1	CASSQAGRVPSNEQFF
TRBV5-1	TRBJ2-2	CASSLKQANTGELFF
TRBV5-1	TRBJ1-1	CARKVRAGTEAFF
TRBV5-1	TRBJ2-5	CASSLVVAGGQETQYF
TRBV20-1	TRBJ2-3	CSAPLASSTDTQYF
TRBV6-1	TRBJ2-6	CASSTGQFSGANVLTF
TRBV11-2	TRBJ2-3	CASSFEGGRISTDTQYF
TRBV15	TRBJ2-3	CATSRDEVYPQGITDTQYF
TRBV7-8	TRBJ2-3	CASSVSGSADTQYF
TRBV29-1	TRBJ2-3	CSVLTDLRATDTQYF
TRBV7-9	TRBJ2-5	CASSVSLAARQETQYF
TRBV20-1	TRBJ2-1	CSATSPLDRSKVF
TRBV12-3/TRBV12-4	TRBJ2-3	CASSFDSGGHTDTQYF
TRBV28	TRBJ2-5	CASSSQIRDRGRKETQYF
TRBV5-6	TRBJ1-1	CASSFEGRGLLDTEAFF
TRBV27	TRBJ2-1	CASRGVNNEQFF
TRBV12-3/TRBV12-4	TRBJ2-7	CASSFAGGGLERLYF
TRBV2	TRBJ2-4	CASRVGTGGHLNIQYF
TRBV10-3	TRBJ1-1	CAISESLGMTEAFF
TRBV11-2	TRBJ2-1	CASSLRRGIRDEQFF
TRBV28	TRBJ2-5	CASTRGQAETQYF
TRBV12-3/TRBV12-4	TRBJ1-5	CASSFGGSNQPQHF
TRBV29-1	TRBJ1-5	CSVIGQGGQPQHF
TRBV12-3/TRBV12-4	TRBJ2-2	CAIQKAGELFF
TRBV15	TRBJ2-7	CATSRQTSGIYEQYF
TRBV5-1	TRBJ2-1	CASTRAVSTMTAQFF
TRBV7-6	TRBJ2-3	CASRDGREADTQYF
TRBV25-1	TRBJ1-2	CASSPSNRGGRGYTF